This T cell receptor beta chain was captured by sequencing in a study of T cells expressing NK-cell markers. Study as a whole: Sorted CD3+CD56+NKG2C+, CD3+CD56+NKG2C- and CD3+CD56-NKG2C+ T cells supplied TCR beta repertoires. Seven HCMV-seropositive donors and one seronegative donor made up the eight sequenced donors. Study observations and caveats: Each of several donors carried dominant NKG2C+ clonotypes accounting for about 1.0-7.0% of CD8+ T cells.

From germline, CDR1 is MGHDK and CDR2 SYGVNS. This CDR3 comprises 16 residues. On this clonotype: Its antigen is currently unknown.

The authors made TCR beta cDNA libraries by 5'RACE template switching. This switching added a universal primer site and UMIs. Following a re-call of the 5' RACE reads, TCRdb has one entry per CDR3 protein and lacks DNA. Here the sample table reports 400,000 to 550,000 distinct CDR3 sequences. Input material: blood T cells: a sorted CD56 or NKG2C T cell subset, CD4+ or CD8+ T cells, or bulk PBMC T cells (not recorded which). The chain couples TRBV25-1 to TRBJ2-2; TCRdb gives TRBD1 as the D gene, but with no DNA this cannot be confirmed. The TCR was taken from a woman between 18 and 75 years old in good health. CDR3 region: CASSDPGTKNTGELFF.